Each of the 15 T cell receptor beta chains below was sequenced from the same sample in a study of OX40 agonist ivuxolimab in advanced cancers. The library was made by the immunoSEQ multiplex PCR assay. TCRdb obtained this table from immuneACCESS and retained in-frame rearrangements with V and J assigned. These tables miss some clones; where compared with another copy, unresolved V genes account for less than half of the shortfall, and the remainder is unexplained. For this sample there are 95,000 to 150,000 clones; around 93% appear just once. Together, the top ten hold roughly 0.85% of the sample. The input for sequencing was CD4+ or CD8+ T cells sorted from blood, taken in a trial of the OX40 agonist ivuxolimab. The receptor set was obtained from an adult with an advanced solid tumor such as melanoma, head and neck, liver or kidney cancer.

The CDR3 is CASSPADPGRGYTGELFF. For the CDR3, the DNA is TGTGCCAGCTCACCCGCGGATCCGGGCAGGGGGTACACCGGGGAGCTGTTTTTT. The chain joins TRBV18 to TRBJ2-2, with 7 bases identical to TRBD1. V lost 3 bases and J lost 3; bases outside the gene matches: 13. Germline CDR1 and CDR2: KGHSH and LQKENI. The CDR3 extends over 18 amino acids.

This clone came up once. The rearrangement links TRBV27 to TRBJ2-7, with 10 bases identical to TRBD1. Per the germline V gene, CDR1 is MNHEY and CDR2 is SMNVEV (reference sequence). The CDR3 has 15 amino acids. J gave up 2 bases and V 2 bases, and 3 bases lay outside the gene matches. The DNA for the CDR3 is TGTGCCAGCAGTTTACTCGGACAGGGGGCCTACGAGCAGTACTTC. Amino acids: CASSLLGQGAYEQYF.

This rearrangement joins TRBV13 to TRBJ2-3; 8 bases are shared with TRBD2. The CDR3 extends over 18 amino acids. Germline V lookup: CDR1 PRHDT, CDR2 FYEKMQ (reference sequence). V was pared by 1 base and J by 0 bases, with 9 bases of the junction left unmatched. CDR3 in DNA: TGTGCCAGCAGCTTAGATGCGGCTAGCGGGCGTAGCACAGATACGCAGTATTTT. This sequence encodes CASSLDAASGRSTDTQYF.

This chain links TRBV6-5 with TRBJ2-1; 8 bases agree with TRBD2. This CDR3 is built from 16 residues. In germline, CDR1 is MNHEY, CDR2 SVGAGI. The trim removed 0 bases at V and 5 bases at J, leaving 6 bases unmatched. In DNA form, the CDR3 reads TGTGCCAGCAGTTACTCTGGGCGGGAGGATAACAATGAGCAGTTCTTC. Translated, it gives CASSYSGREDNNEQFF.

The J gene is TRBJ1-2, the V gene TRBV6-5; D is undetermined. The CDR3 spans 15 residues. Between the trimmed V and J ends, which lost 4 bases and 0 bases, there was a span of 12 bases. Germline loops: CDR1 MNHEY, CDR2 SVGAGI. The CDR3 protein is CASSSRTAANYGYTF. The CDR3 DNA reads as TGTGCCAGCAGTTCTCGGACGGCCGCTAACTATGGCTACACCTTC.

The chain carries TRBV5-6 and TRBJ2-7; D is uncertain. Germline CDR1 SGHDT, CDR2 YYEEEE. V lost 0 bases, J lost 0 bases, and 4 bases lay in between. The CDR3 covers 13 residues. The CDR3 nucleotides are TGTGCCAGCAGCTTGGGTATCTCCTACGAGCAGTACTTC. Translated: CASSLGISYEQYF.

This chain links TRBV9 with TRBJ2-5; D is unresolved. Germline V lookup: CDR1 SGDLS, CDR2 YYNGEE. The CDR3 contains 16 residues. The V end lost 4 bases, the J end lost 5 bases, and 21 bases lay between the germline ends. CDR3 DNA sequence: TGTGCCAGCAGCTCCCCCTCGGATAGGGTCAGGGAGACCCAGTACTTC. Translation gives CASSSPSDRVRETQYF.

The chain couples TRBV7-2 to TRBJ2-5; a possible D gene is TRBD1 (6 bases). The J call is in doubt because the DNA end fits TRBJ2-7 better. The V gene's germline CDR1 is SGHTA and CDR2 FQGNSA. This CDR3 spans 12 amino acids. CDR3 region: CASSFQGLEQYF. CDR3 coding DNA: TGTGCCAGCAGCTTTCAGGGGCTCGAGCAGTACTTC.

The rearrangement links TRBV7-2 to TRBJ2-2, with 10 bases identical to TRBD2. The CDR3 extends over 17 amino acids. V dropped 4 bases and J dropped 8; count of bases not matched to a gene: 13. Germline V lookup: CDR1 SGHTA, CDR2 FQGNSA. The DNA for the CDR3 is TGTGCCAGCAGCTCCGGGAGGATAGCGGGAGGTTCGGGGGAGCTGTTTTTT. Encoded protein: CASSSGRIAGGSGELFF.

V and J are TRBV6-1 and TRBJ1-1; D unresolved. The CDR3 length is 16 residues. Trimming pared 2 bases from V and 1 base from J, leaving 14 bases between. In germline, CDR1 is MNHNS, CDR2 SASEGT. The CDR3 spells CASSEPTTLKNTEAFF. CDR3 DNA sequence: TGTGCCAGCAGTGAACCGACCACGCTTAAGAACACTGAAGCTTTCTTT.

The J gene is TRBJ2-5, the V gene TRBV29-1; TRBD1 aligns across 7 bases. This CDR3 is 14 amino acids long. Trimming removed 7 bases from V and 5 bases from J; junction bases left unmatched: 13. Germline CDR1 reads SQVTM; CDR2 reads ANQGSEA. CDR3 loop: CSAARGQRGETQYF. CDR3 sequence (DNA): TGCAGCGCGGCGAGGGGACAGAGGGGGGAGACCCAGTACTTC.

J is TRBJ1-5 and V is TRBV28; D remains ambiguous. Germline values: CDR1 MDHEN, CDR2 SYDVKM. The CDR3 runs to 12 residues. Trimming stripped 5 bases from V and 4 bases from J, with 6 bases between. The CDR3 region has the DNA TGTGCCAGCAGTCGGAGTAATCAGCCCCAGCATTTT. Protein sequence: CASSRSNQPQHF.

CDR3 residues: CASSLDGYSPLHF. For the CDR3, the DNA is TGTGCCAGCAGCTTAGACGGGTATTCACCCCTCCACTTT. This sequence joins TRBV7-3 and TRBJ1-6; D is undetermined. From germline, CDR1 is SGHTA and CDR2 FQGTGA. This CDR3 spans 13 amino acids. V shed 2 bases and J shed 8 bases, with 7 bases lying between them.

The rearrangement joins TRBV28 to TRBJ1-1; no definite D call. The CDR3 contains 15 residues. CDR1 is MDHEN and CDR2 is SYDVKM in the germline V gene. The V and J ends lost 5 bases and 1 base respectively, with 14 bases between them. CDR3 region: CASSPPRGGNTEAFF. Here the CDR3 DNA reads TGTGCCAGCAGTCCCCCCCGGGGAGGGAACACTGAAGCTTTCTTT.

The chain employs TRBV9 and TRBJ1-1; maybe TRBD1 (5 bases). Looked up from germline, CDR1 is SGDLS and CDR2 is YYNGEE. V lost 1 base and J 8 bases, leaving 15 bases between the germline ends. This CDR3 comprises 14 residues. The CDR3 DNA sequence: TGTGCCAGCAGCGTATCGTCAGGGACGTCGGAAGCTTTCTTT. Residues: CASSVSSGTSEAFF.